The 22 T cell receptor beta chains below were found in one sample sequenced in a study of shared clonotypes between healthy human individuals (dated by TCRdb to 2020 to 2022). Receptor amplification or capture employed the immunoSEQ multiplex PCR assay. TCRdb obtained this table from immuneACCESS and retained in-frame rearrangements with V and J assigned. These tables miss some clones; where compared with another copy, unresolved V genes account for less than half of the shortfall, and the remainder is unexplained. The sample table contains about 230,000 clones; only one count was recorded for 50% to 80% of them. The ten largest clones capture around 10% of the sample. The specimen sequenced was memory CD4+ T cells sorted from blood. The cell subset or site label here, explained by the study, means: CD45RA-negative fraction. The origin of the receptors is a man younger than 40 in good health.

The gene calls are TRBV4-3 and TRBJ1-4; D gene ambiguous. Trimming shortened V by 0 bases and J by 4 bases, and 9 bases separated the two germline ends. In germline, CDR1 is LGHNA, CDR2 YSLEER. The CDR3 covers 15 residues. As DNA, the CDR3 is TGCGCCAGCAGCCAAGAGGCCGGGCATAATGAAAAACTGTTTTTT. Translation gives CASSQEAGHNEKLFF.

This clone is medium-sized (0.01 to 0.1%) in the sample. The rearrangement uses TRBV7-2 and TRBJ2-5; a possible D gene is TRBD2 (7 bases). CDR1 and CDR2 (germline): SGHTA, FQGNSA. With 2 bases removed from V and 4 bases from J, the gap between germline ends came to 14 bases. The CDR3 consists of 15 residues. The CDR3 DNA reads TGTGCCAGCAGCTTAAGGGGGGGAGCTGTAGAGACCCAGTACTTC. The encoded protein is CASSLRGGAVETQYF.

The gene calls are TRBV9 and TRBJ2-7, with D possibly being TRBD1 or TRBD2 (5 bases each). Germline-derived CDR1 and CDR2 are SGDLS and YYNGEE. V was cut by 0 bases and J by 2 bases, with 12 bases left in between. This CDR3 is 15 amino acids long. CDR3 sequence reads: CASSVAGTATYEQYF. As DNA, the CDR3 is TGTGCCAGCAGCGTAGCGGGGACGGCGACCTACGAGCAGTACTTC.

The chain recombines TRBV7-9 with TRBJ1-1; tentative D call: TRBD1 (6 bases). The CDR3 consists of 14 residues. Germline V gene data show CDR1 as SEHNR and CDR2 as FQNEAQ (reference sequence). Trimming stripped 4 bases from V and 5 bases from J, with 14 bases between. CDR3 nucleotide sequence: TGTGCCAGCAGCTCACAGGGAGGTAGTACTGAAGCTTTCTTT. Amino acid sequence: CASSSQGGSTEAFF.

Of note for this clone: Since no conserved phenylalanine or tryptophan closes the CDR3, a read error is the likely cause. The limits of the CDR3 on the DNA are not certain, so only TCRdb's listed CDR3 is given. The chain carries TRBV11-1 and TRBJ2-3; the table gives TRBD2 as D, unverified against the DNA. The CDR3 has 13 residues if both end residues are counted. In germline, CDR1 is SGHAT, CDR2 FQDESV (reference sequence). CDR3 region: CASSLAEGDPQYI.

The genes are TRBV4-3 and TRBJ2-7; 7 nucleotides agree with TRBD2. Germline V gene data show CDR1 as LGHNA and CDR2 as YSLEER. The length of the CDR3 is 14 residues. Trimming took 0 bases from V and 9 from J; bases not matched to a gene: 8. The CDR3 loop reads CASSQDPTSRAQYF. In DNA, the CDR3 is TGCGCCAGCAGCCAAGACCCGACTAGCCGGGCGCAGTACTTC.

The count of this clone is one. V and J are TRBV19 and TRBJ2-1; TRBD2 agrees at 9 bases. V lost 4 bases, J lost 7 bases, and 8 bases stayed unmatched. Looked up from germline, CDR1 is LNHDA and CDR2 is SQIVND (reference sequence). The CDR3 runs to 15 residues. In nucleotides, the CDR3 is TGTGCCAGTAGTACCCTAGCGGGGTTAGGGAATGAGCAGTTCTTC. Translating gives CASSTLAGLGNEQFF.

This clone has just one count. J is TRBJ1-2 and V is TRBV5-6; D is undetermined. From germline, CDR1 is SGHDT and CDR2 YYEEEE. V was pared by 6 bases and J by 5 bases, with 14 bases between. The CDR3 sequence is 13 residues long. The CDR3 protein is CASTGQWAYGYTF. CDR3 coding DNA: TGTGCCAGCACCGGTCAGTGGGCGTATGGCTACACCTTC.

The V and J genes are TRBV6-5 and TRBJ2-7; 10 nucleotides line up with TRBD2. V was clipped by 8 bases and J by 4 bases; unmatched bases: 5. Germline loops: CDR1 MNHEY, CDR2 SVGAGI. The CDR3 length is 13 residues. CDR3 DNA sequence: TGTGCCAGCGGGGCTAGCGGGAGATACGAGCAGTACTTC. Amino acids: CASGASGRYEQYF.

The CDR3 here is CASSSGQGSGNTIYF. CDR3 DNA: TGCGCCAGCAGCTCGGGACAGGGCTCTGGAAACACCATATATTTT. This chain connects TRBV5-1 to TRBJ1-3; TRBD1 matches at 9 bases. V lost 3 bases to trimming and J lost 0 bases; unmatched junction nucleotides: 1. The CDR3 is 15 residues long. Germline lookup yields CDR1 SGHRS and CDR2 YFSETQ.

In its sample, this clone was seen many times. Other nucleotide sequences in the sample specify the same CDR3. This chain links TRBV11-2 with TRBJ2-2, with D uncertain. This CDR3 has 13 residues. Trimming cost V 2 bases and J 3 bases, with 4 bases left between them. CDR1 SGHAT and CDR2 FQNNGV come from the germline V gene. The CDR3 coding sequence is TGTGCCAGCAGCTTAACGGACACCGGGGAGCTGTTTTTT. It specifies CASSLTDTGELFF.

This clone was seen once. The J gene is TRBJ1-1, the V gene TRBV29-1, with D possibly TRBD1 on 5 matching bases. Germline lookup yields CDR1 SQVTM and CDR2 ANQGSEA. The CDR3 runs to 13 residues. V was pared by 1 base and J by 11 bases, with 17 bases between. CDR3 bases: TGCAGCGTTGAAGTAATTCATGAGGGGCGTGCTTTCTTT. Translated, it gives CSVEVIHEGRAFF.

This chain uses TRBV5-1 with TRBJ2-1; no clear D gene. The CDR3 sequence is 13 residues long. V lost 3 bases to trimming and J lost 5 bases, with 9 bases between them. Germline CDR1 is SGHRS and CDR2 is YFSETQ. CDR3 nucleotide sequence: TGCGCCAGCAGCTCCTTTCCCGACAATGAGCAGTTCTTC. Translated: CASSSFPDNEQFF.

V is TRBV11-2 and J is TRBJ2-2; no firm D call. Trimming removed 2 bases from V and 0 bases from J, with 4 bases in between. Germline lookup yields CDR1 SGHAT and CDR2 FQNNGV. The CDR3 is made up of 14 amino acids. The CDR3: CASSLKANTGELFF. CDR3 coding DNA: TGTGCCAGCAGCTTAAAAGCGAACACCGGGGAGCTGTTTTTT.

This clone was found many times. This chain connects TRBV6-5 to TRBJ1-1, with TRBD1 matching over 9 bases. Germline CDR1 is MNHEY and CDR2 is SVGAGI. The CDR3 length is 14 residues. V shed 5 bases, J shed 6 bases, and the junction held 7 bases outside the gene matches. The CDR3 sequence is CASSRPGQGAEAFF. DNA of the CDR3: TGTGCCAGCAGTCGGCCGGGACAGGGTGCTGAAGCTTTCTTT.

The CDR3 coding sequence is TGTGCCAGCAGCTTAGGGCTAGCGGGTGGCGAGCAGTACTTC. Translating gives CASSLGLAGGEQYF. The rearrangement joins TRBV7-6 to TRBJ2-7, with TRBD2 identical over 8 bases. The CDR3 has 14 amino acids. Germline trimming cut 1 base from V and 6 bases from J; bases unmatched to any gene: 5. Germline CDR1 and CDR2: SGHVS and FNYEAQ.

This clone appeared a few times. In DNA, the CDR3 is TGCGCCAGCAGCCCTCAGAGGTCAATCGACTACAATGAGCAGTTCTTC. As protein: CASSPQRSIDYNEQFF. The chain has TRBV4-1 and TRBJ2-1; D remains unclear. Deletions cut 4 bases from V and 3 bases from J, with 16 bases between. Germline loops: CDR1 MGHRA, CDR2 YSYEKL. The CDR3 covers 16 residues.

This clone was detected only a few times. This chain connects TRBV18 to TRBJ2-5; 14 bases line up with TRBD2. Trimming took 1 base from V and 5 from J; bases not matched to a gene: 6. In germline, CDR1 is KGHSH, CDR2 LQKENI. The CDR3 covers 17 residues. Here the CDR3 reads CASSPRLAGGPQETQYF. The CDR3 DNA is TGTGCCAGCTCACCACGACTAGCGGGAGGGCCTCAGGAGACCCAGTACTTC.

V and J are TRBV14 and TRBJ1-3; D remains ambiguous. The CDR3 extends over 16 amino acids. V shed 1 base and J shed 0 bases, with 10 bases lying between them. The germline V gene has CDR1 SGHDN and CDR2 FVKESK. The DNA for the CDR3 is TGTGCCAGCAGCCAAGGACTAACTCCCTCTGGAAACACCATATATTTT. This codes for CASSQGLTPSGNTIYF.

This chain links TRBV5-1 with TRBJ2-1; TRBD2 is a possible D gene (5 bases). Germline V lookup: CDR1 SGHRS, CDR2 YFSETQ. This CDR3 has 17 residues. The V end lost 0 bases, the J end lost 8 bases, and 21 bases lay between the germline ends. The DNA for the CDR3 is TGCGCCAGCAGCTTGGGTCGAGTCGAGGGCCGGTTCGATGAGCAGTTCTTC. It yields the protein CASSLGRVEGRFDEQFF.

The gene calls are TRBV29-1 and TRBJ2-5, with D unclear. V was trimmed by 2 bases and J by 5 bases, leaving 12 bases between them. The CDR3 runs 13 residues. Per germline, CDR1 SQVTM and CDR2 ANQGSEA. In DNA, the CDR3 is TGCAGCGTTGAAAAGGTGGTAGAGGAGACCCAGTACTTC. Translation: CSVEKVVEETQYF.

This clone was detected once. The chain combines TRBV30 with TRBJ2-5; D is ambiguous. Germline loops: CDR1 GTSNPN, CDR2 SVGIG (reference sequence). The CDR3 totals 11 residues. V was pared by 3 bases and J by 4 bases, with 6 bases between. CDR3 region: CAWSLGETQYF. CDR3 sequence (DNA): TGTGCCTGGAGCCTAGGAGAGACCCAGTACTTC.